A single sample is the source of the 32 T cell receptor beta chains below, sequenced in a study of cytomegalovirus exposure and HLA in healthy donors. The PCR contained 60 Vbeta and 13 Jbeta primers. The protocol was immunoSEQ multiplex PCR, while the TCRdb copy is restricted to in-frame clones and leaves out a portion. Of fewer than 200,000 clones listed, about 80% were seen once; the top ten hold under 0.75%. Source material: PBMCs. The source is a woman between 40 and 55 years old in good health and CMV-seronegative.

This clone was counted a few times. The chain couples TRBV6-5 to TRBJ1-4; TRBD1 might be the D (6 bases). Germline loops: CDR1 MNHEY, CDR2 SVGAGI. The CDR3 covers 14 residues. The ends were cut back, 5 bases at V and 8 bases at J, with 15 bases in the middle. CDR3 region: CASSLAGVGEKLFF. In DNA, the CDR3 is TGTGCCAGCAGTCTCGCAGGGGTCGGGGAAAAACTGTTTTTT.

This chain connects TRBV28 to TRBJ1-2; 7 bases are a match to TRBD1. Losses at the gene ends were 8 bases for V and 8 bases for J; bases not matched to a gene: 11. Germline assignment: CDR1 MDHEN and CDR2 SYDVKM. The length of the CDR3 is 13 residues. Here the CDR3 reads CASGDRALRGYTF. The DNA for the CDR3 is TGTGCCAGCGGTGACAGGGCGCTACGAGGCTACACCTTC.

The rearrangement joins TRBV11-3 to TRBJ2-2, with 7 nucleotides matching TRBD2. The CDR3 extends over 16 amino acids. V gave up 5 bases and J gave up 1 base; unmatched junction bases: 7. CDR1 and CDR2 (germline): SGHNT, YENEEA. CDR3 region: CASSPWGGENTGELFF. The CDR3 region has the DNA TGTGCCAGCAGCCCCTGGGGGGGGGAGAACACCGGGGAGCTGTTTTTT.

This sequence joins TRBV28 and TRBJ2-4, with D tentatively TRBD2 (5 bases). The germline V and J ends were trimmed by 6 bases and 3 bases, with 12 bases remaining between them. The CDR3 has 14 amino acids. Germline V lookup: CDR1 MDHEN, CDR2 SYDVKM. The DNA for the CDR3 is TGTGCCAGCAGCAACGGGATCTACAAAAACATTCAGTACTTC. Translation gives CASSNGIYKNIQYF.

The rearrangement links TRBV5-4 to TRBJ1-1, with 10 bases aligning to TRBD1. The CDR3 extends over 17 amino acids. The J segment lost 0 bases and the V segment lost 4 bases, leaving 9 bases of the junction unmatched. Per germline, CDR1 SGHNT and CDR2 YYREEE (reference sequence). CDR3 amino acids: CASSPGTGAIMNTEAFF. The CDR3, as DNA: TGTGCCAGCAGCCCGGGGACAGGGGCTATTATGAACACTGAAGCTTTCTTT.

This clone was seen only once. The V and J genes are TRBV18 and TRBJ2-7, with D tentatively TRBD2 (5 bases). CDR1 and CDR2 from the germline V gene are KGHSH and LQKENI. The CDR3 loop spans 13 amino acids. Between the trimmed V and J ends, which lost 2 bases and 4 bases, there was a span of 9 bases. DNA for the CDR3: TGTGCCAGCTCACCATATGGCGGGTACGAGCAGTACTTC. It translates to CASSPYGGYEQYF.

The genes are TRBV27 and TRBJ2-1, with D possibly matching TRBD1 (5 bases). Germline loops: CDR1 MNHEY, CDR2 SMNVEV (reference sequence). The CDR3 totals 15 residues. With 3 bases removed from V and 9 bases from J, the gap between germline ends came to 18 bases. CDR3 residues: CASSFRTPSEAEQFF. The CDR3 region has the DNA TGTGCCAGCAGTTTTAGGACACCCTCTGAGGCTGAGCAGTTCTTC.

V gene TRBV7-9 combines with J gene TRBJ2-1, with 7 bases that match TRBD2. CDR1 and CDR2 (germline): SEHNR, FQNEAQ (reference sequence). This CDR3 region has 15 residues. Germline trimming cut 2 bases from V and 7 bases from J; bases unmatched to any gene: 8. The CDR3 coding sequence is TGTGCCAGCAGCTTATTGGGGGGGGTGAGAAATGAGCAGTTCTTC. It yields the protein CASSLLGGVRNEQFF.

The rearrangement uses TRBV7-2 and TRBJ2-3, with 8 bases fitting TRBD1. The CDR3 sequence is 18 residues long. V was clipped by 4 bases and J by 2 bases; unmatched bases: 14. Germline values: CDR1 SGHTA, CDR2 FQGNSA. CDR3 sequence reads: CASSSDDPGQVSTDTQYF. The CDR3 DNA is TGTGCCAGCAGCTCGGACGATCCGGGACAGGTCTCCACAGATACGCAGTATTTT.

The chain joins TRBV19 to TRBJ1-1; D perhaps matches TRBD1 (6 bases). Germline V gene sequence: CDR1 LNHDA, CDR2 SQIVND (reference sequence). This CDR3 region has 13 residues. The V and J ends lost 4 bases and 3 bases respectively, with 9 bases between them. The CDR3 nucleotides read TGTGCCAGTAGTACTGACAGGCACACTGAAGCTTTCTTT. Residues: CASSTDRHTEAFF.

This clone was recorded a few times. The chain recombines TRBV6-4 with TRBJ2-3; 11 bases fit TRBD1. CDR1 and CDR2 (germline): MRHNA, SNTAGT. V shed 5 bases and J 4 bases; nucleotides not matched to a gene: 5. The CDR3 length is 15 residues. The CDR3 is CASSLGQGGADTQYF. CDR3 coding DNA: TGTGCCAGCAGTCTGGGACAGGGGGGAGCAGATACGCAGTATTTT.

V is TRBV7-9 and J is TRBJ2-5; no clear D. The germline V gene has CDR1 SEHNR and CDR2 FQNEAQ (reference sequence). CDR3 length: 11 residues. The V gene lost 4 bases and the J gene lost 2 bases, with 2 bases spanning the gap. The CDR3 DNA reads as TGTGCCAGCAGCTCTCAAGAGACCCAGTACTTC. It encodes CASSSQETQYF.

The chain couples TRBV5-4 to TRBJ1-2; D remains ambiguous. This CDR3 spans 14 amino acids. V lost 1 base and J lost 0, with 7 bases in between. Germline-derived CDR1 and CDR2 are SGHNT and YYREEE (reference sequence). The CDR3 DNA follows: TGTGCCAGCAGCTTGTTAGAGACTAACTATGGCTACACCTTC. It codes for CASSLLETNYGYTF.

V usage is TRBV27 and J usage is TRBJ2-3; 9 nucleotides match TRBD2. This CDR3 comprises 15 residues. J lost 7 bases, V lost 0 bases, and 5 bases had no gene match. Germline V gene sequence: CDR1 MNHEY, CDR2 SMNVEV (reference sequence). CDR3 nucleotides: TGTGCCAGCAGTTTATCGGGACTAGCAACGTATACGCAGTATTTT. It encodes CASSLSGLATYTQYF.

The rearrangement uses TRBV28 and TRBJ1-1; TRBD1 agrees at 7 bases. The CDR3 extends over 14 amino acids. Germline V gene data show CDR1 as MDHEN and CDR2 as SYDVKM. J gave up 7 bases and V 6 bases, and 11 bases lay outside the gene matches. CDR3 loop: CASRAGQVGGEAFF. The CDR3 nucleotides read TGTGCCAGCAGGGCCGGACAGGTTGGGGGTGAAGCTTTCTTT.

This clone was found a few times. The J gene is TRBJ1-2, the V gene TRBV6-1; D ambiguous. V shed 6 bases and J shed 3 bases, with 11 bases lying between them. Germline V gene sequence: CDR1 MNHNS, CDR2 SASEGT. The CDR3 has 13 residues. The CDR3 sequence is CASRVDWDYGYTF. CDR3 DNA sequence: TGTGCCAGCAGGGTCGACTGGGACTATGGCTACACCTTC.

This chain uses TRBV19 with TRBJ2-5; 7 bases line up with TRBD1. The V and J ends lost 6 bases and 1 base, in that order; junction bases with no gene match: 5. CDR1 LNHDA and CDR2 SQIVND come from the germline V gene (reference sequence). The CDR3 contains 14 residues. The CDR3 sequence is CASSPGQIQETQYF. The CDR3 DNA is TGTGCCAGTAGCCCGGGACAGATCCAAGAGACCCAGTACTTC.

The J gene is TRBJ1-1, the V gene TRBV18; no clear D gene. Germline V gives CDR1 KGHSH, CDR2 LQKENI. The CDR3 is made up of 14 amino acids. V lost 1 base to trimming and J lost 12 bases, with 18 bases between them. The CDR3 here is CASSPLQVGGQSFF. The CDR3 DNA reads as TGTGCCAGCTCACCACTCCAGGTCGGAGGCCAATCTTTCTTT.

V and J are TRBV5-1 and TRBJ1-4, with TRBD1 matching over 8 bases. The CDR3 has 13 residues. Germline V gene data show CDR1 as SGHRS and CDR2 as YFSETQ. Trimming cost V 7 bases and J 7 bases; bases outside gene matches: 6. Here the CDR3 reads CASSDRVGEKLFF. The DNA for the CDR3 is TGCGCCAGCTCGGACAGGGTGGGTGAAAAACTGTTTTTT.

This chain's CDR3 is CASSASRSSGNTIYF. The DNA of the CDR3 is TGTGCCAGTAGTGCCTCGCGGTCCTCTGGAAACACCATATATTTT. The chain links TRBV19 to TRBJ1-3, with unresolved D. Trimming stripped 5 bases from V and 0 bases from J, with 11 bases between. Germline V CDR1 and CDR2: LNHDA, SQIVND (reference sequence). This CDR3 is built from 15 residues. Supplemented by reference TRBV19 and TRBJ1-3, the full variable domain reads DGGITQSPKYLFRKEGQNVTLSCEQNLNHDAMYWYRQDPGQGLRLIYYSQIVNDFQKGDIAEGYSVSREKKESFPLTVTSAQKNPTAFYLCASSASRSSGNTIYFGEGSWLTVV.

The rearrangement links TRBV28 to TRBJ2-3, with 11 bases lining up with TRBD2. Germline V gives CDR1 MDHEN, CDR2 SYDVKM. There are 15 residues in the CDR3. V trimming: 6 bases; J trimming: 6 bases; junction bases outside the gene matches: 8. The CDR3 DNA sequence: TGTGCCAGCAGCCGACTAGCGGGATCGGGTGATACGCAGTATTTT. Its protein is CASSRLAGSGDTQYF.

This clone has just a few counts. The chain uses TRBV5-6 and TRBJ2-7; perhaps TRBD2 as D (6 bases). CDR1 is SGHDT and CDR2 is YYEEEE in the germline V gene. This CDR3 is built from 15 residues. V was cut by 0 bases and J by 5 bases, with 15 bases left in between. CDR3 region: CASSLVGGPNNEQYF. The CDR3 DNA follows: TGTGCCAGCAGCTTGGTTGGAGGGCCCAACAACGAGCAGTACTTC.

The DNA of the CDR3 is TGTGCCAGCAGCCCTGGGACAGGTAGCGTTGCCGCTTTCTTT. It is translated as CASSPGTGSVAAFF. The rearrangement joins TRBV5-6 to TRBJ1-1, with 8 nucleotides matching TRBD1. The CDR3 covers 14 residues. The V gene end was trimmed by 4 bases and the J gene end by 11 bases; junction bases not matched to a gene: 13. Per germline, CDR1 SGHDT and CDR2 YYEEEE.

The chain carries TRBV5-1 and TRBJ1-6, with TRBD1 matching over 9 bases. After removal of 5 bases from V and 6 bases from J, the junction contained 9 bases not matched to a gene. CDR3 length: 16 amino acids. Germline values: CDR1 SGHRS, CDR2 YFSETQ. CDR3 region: CASSSTGTGINSPLHF. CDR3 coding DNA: TGCGCCAGCAGTTCTACCGGGACAGGGATTAATTCACCCCTCCACTTT.

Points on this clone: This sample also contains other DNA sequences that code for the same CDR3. Written as DNA, the CDR3 is TGTGCCAGCAGCTTAGGGACTAGCGGTTCCTACGAGCAGTACTTC. Its translation is CASSLGTSGSYEQYF. The chain has TRBV7-2 and TRBJ2-7, with 10 bases fitting TRBD2. This CDR3 comprises 15 residues. V lost 1 base to trimming and J lost 1 base; unmatched junction nucleotides: 1. Germline V gene lookup returns CDR1 SGHTA and CDR2 FQGNSA.

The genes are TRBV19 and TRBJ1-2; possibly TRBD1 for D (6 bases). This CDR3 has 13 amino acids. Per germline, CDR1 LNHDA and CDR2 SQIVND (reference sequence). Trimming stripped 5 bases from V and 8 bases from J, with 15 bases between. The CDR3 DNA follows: TGTGCCAGTAGTCCTAACAGGGAGAGGGGCTACACCTTC. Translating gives CASSPNRERGYTF.

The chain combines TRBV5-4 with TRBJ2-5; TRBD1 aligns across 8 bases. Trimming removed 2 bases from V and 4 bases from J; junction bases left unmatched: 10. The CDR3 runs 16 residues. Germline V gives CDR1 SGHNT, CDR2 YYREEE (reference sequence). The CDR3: CASSFTLRGRRETQYF. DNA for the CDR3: TGTGCCAGCAGCTTCACCCTCAGGGGGCGCAGAGAGACCCAGTACTTC.

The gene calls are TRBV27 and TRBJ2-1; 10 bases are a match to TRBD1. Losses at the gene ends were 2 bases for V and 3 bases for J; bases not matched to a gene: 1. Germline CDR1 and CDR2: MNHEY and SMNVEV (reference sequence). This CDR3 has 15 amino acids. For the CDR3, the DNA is TGTGCCAGCAGTTTAGGGACAGGGGTCTACAATGAGCAGTTCTTC. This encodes CASSLGTGVYNEQFF.

The CDR3 loop reads CAWSGGSEAFF. CDR3 nucleotide sequence: TGTGCCTGGAGTGGAGGGAGTGAAGCTTTCTTT. This chain connects TRBV30 to TRBJ1-1; D unresolved. The V gene's germline CDR1 is GTSNPN and CDR2 SVGIG (reference sequence). V gave up 1 base and J gave up 7 bases, with 7 bases separating them. The CDR3 contains 11 residues.

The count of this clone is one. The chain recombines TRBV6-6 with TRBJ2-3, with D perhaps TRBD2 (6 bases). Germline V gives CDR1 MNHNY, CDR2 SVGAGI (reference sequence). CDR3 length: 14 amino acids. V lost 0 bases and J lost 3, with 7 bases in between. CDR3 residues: CASSYSGGTDTQYF. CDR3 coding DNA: TGTGCCAGCAGTTACTCGGGGGGAACAGATACGCAGTATTTT.

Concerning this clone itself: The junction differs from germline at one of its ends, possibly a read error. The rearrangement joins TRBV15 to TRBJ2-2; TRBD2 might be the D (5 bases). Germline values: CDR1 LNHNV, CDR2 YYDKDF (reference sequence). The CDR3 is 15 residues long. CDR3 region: CATSRDQSVTGELLF. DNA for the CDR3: TGTGCCACCAGCAGAGATCAGTCGGTAACCGGGGAGCTGCTTTTT.

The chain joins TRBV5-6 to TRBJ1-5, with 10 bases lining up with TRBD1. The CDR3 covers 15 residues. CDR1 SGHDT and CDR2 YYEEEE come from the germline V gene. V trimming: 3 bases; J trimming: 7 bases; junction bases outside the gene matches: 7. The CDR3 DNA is TGTGCCAGCAGCTCTACGGGACAGGGGTACCAGCCCCAGCATTTT. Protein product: CASSSTGQGYQPQHF.